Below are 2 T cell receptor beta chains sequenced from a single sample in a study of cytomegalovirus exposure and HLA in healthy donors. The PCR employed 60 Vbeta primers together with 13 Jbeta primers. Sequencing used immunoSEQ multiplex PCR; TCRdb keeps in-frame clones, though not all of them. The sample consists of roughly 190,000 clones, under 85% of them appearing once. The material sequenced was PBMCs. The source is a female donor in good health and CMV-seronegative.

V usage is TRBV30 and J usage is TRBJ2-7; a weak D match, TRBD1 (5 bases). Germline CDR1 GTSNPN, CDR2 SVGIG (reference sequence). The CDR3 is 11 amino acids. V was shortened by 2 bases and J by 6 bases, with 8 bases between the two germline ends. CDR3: CAWSQGFEQYF. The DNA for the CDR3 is TGTGCCTGGAGTCAGGGATTCGAGCAGTACTTC. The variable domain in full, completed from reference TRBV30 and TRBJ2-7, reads SQTIHQWPATLVQPVGSPLSLECTVEGTSNPNLYWYRQAAGRGLQLLFYSVGIGQISSEVPQNLSASRPQDRQFILSSKKLLLSDSGFYLCAWSQGFEQYFGPGTRLTVT.

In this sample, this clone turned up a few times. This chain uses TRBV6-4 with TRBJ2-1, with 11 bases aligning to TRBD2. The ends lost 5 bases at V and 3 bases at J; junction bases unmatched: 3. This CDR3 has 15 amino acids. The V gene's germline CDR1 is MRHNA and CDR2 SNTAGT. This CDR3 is CASSQLAGDYNEQFF. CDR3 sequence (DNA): TGTGCCAGCAGTCAACTAGCGGGAGACTACAATGAGCAGTTCTTC.